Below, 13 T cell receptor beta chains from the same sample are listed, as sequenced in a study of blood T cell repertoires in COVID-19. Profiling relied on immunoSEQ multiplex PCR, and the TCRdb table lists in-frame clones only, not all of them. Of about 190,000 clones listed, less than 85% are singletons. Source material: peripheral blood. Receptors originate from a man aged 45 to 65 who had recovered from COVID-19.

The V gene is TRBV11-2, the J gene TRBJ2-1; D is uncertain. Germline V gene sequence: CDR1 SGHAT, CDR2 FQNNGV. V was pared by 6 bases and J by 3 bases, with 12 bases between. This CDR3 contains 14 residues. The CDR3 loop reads CASSRVTGYNEQFF. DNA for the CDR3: TGTGCCAGCAGTCGAGTGACGGGCTACAATGAGCAGTTCTTC.

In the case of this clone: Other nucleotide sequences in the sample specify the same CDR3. This CDR3 is CASSLQETQYF. The DNA for the CDR3 is TGTGCCAGTAGCCTTCAAGAGACCCAGTACTTC. This chain links TRBV19 with TRBJ2-5; D unresolved. The length of the CDR3 is 11 residues. Germline CDR1 is LNHDA and CDR2 is SQIVND (reference sequence). The V gene lost 6 bases and the J gene lost 2 bases, with 4 bases spanning the gap.

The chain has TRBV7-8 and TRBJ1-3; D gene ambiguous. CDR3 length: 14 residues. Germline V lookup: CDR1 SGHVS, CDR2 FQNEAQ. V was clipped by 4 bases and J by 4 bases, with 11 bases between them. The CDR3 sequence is CASSSSLPGNTIYF. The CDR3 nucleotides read TGTGCCAGCAGCTCCTCACTTCCCGGAAACACCATATATTTT.

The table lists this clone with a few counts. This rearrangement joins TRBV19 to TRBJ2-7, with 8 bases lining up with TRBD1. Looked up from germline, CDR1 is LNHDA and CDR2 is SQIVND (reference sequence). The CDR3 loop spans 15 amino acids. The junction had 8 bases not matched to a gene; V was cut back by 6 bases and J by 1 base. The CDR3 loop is CASSPRTGKSYEQYF. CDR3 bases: TGTGCCAGTAGCCCTAGGACAGGGAAATCCTACGAGCAGTACTTC. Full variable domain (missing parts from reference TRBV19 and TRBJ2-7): DGGITQSPKYLFRKEGQNVTLSCEQNLNHDAMYWYRQDPGQGLRLIYYSQIVNDFQKGDIAEGYSVSREKKESFPLTVTSAQKNPTAFYLCASSPRTGKSYEQYFGPGTRLTVT.

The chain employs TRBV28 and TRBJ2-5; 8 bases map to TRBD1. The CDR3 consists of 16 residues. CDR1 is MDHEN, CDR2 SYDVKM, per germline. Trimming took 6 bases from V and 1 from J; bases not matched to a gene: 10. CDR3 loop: CASSRTGFNFQETQYF. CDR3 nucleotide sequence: TGTGCCAGCAGCCGGACAGGGTTTAATTTCCAAGAGACCCAGTACTTC.

The CDR3, as DNA: TGTGCCAGCAGCCAAGGGGACAGGGCCGGGTATAAGTACTTC. Protein sequence: CASSQGDRAGYKYF. The chain carries TRBV3-1 (or the pseudogene TRBV3-2) and TRBJ2-7; TRBD1 matches 9 bases. Trimming at V came to 1 base and at J to 11 bases, leaving 9 bases not matched to a gene. The length of the CDR3 is 14 residues. CDR1 and CDR2 from the germline V gene are LGHDT and YNNKEL (reference sequence).

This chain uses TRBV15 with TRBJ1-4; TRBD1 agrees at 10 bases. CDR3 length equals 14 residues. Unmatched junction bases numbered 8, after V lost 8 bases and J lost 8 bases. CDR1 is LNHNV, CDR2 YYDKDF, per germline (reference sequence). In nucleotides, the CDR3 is TGTGCCACCGTGCGGGGACAGGGGTACGAAAAACTGTTTTTT. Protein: CATVRGQGYEKLFF. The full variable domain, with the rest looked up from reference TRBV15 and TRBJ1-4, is DAMVIQNPRYQVTQFGKPVTLSCSQTLNHNVMYWYQQKSSQAPKLLFHYYDKDFNNEADTPDNFQSRRPNTSFCFLDIRSPGLGDTAMYLCATVRGQGYEKLFFGSGTQLSVL.

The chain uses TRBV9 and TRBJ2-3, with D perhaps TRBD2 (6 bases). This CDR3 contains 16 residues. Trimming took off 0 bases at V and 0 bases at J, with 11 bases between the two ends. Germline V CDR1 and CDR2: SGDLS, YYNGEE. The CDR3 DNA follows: TGTGCCAGCAGCGTAGTAAGCGGGTCTAGCACAGATACGCAGTATTTT. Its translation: CASSVVSGSSTDTQYF.

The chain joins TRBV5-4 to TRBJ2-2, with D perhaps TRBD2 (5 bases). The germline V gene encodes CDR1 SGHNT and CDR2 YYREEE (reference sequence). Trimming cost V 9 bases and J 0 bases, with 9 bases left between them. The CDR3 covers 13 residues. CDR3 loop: CATETTNTGELFF. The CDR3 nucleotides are TGTGCCACGGAGACTACGAACACCGGGGAGCTGTTTTTT.

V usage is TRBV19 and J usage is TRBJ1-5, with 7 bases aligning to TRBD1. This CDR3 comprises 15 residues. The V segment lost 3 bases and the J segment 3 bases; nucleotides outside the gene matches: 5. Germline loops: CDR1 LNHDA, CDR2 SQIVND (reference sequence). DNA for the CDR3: TGTGCCAGTAGTATCCAGGACAGGTTCAATCAGCCCCAGCATTTT. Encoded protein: CASSIQDRFNQPQHF.

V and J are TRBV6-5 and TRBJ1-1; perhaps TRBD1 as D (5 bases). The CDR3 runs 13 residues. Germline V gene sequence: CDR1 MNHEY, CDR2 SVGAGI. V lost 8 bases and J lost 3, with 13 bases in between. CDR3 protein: CASQRARDTEAFF. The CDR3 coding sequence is TGTGCCAGCCAACGAGCCAGGGACACTGAAGCTTTCTTT.

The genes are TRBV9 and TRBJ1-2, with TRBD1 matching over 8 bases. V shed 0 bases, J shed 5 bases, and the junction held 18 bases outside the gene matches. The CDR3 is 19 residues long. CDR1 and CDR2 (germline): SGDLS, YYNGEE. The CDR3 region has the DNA TGTGCCAGCAGCGTAGCCCCCACAGGGGGAAAGGTGGGGGTTTATGGCTACACCTTC. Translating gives CASSVAPTGGKVGVYGYTF.

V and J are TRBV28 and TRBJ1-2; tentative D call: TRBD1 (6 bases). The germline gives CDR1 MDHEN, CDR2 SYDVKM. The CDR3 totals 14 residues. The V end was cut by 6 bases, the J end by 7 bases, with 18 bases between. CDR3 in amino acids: CASSQGQKIAGYTF. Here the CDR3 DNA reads TGTGCCAGCAGCCAAGGACAGAAGATAGCTGGCTACACCTTC.